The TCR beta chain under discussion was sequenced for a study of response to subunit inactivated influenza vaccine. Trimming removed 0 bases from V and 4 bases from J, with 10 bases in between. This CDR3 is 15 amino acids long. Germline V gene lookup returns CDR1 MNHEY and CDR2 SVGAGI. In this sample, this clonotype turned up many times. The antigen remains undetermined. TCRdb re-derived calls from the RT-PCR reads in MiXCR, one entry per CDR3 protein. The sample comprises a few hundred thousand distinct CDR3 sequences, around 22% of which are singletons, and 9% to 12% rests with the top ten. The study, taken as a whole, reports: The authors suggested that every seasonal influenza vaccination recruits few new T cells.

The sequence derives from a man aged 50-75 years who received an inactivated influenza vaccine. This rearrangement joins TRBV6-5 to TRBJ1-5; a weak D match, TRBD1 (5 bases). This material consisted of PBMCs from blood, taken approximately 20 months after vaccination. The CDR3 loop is CASSYSTERNQPQHF. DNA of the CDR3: TGTGCCAGCAGTTACTCGACAGAAAGAAATCAGCCCCAGCATTTT.